One and the same sample provided the 10 T cell receptor beta chains below, sequenced in a study of beta chain features in type 1 diabetes. What was sequenced were expressed TCRB transcripts, since all of the isolated RNA had been reverse transcribed. The method was immunoSEQ multiplex PCR; TCRdb's version includes in-frame clones alone and lacks a portion of them. This table holds around 400,000 clones, about 16% found once. The sequenced material came from naive CD4+ T cells from blood. Source of these receptors: a woman between 18 and 29 years old in good health.

V and J are TRBV30 and TRBJ2-7; 11 bases are a match to TRBD1. The germline V gene encodes CDR1 GTSNPN and CDR2 SVGIG (reference sequence). V lost 1 base and J lost 4; bases outside the gene matches: 6. This CDR3 spans 15 amino acids. This CDR3 is CAWSAGQGAGYEQYF. The CDR3 region has the DNA TGTGCCTGGAGTGCCGGACAGGGGGCGGGTTACGAGCAGTACTTC.

The CDR3 region is CASSLAGSSYEQYF. DNA of the CDR3: TGTGCCAGTAGTTTGGCGGGATCCTCCTACGAGCAGTACTTC. The chain is built from TRBV19 and TRBJ2-7; possible D gene TRBD2, 6 bases. Germline values: CDR1 LNHDA, CDR2 SQIVND (reference sequence). The CDR3 totals 14 residues. The V end lost 5 bases, the J end lost 0 bases, and 11 bases lay between the germline ends.

A few counts support this clone. The chain has TRBV21-1 and TRBJ2-7; TRBD1 was called by the table and not checked on the DNA. TRBV21-1 counts as a pseudogene. This CDR3 has 16 residues. This CDR3 reads CASSQRGYSGAYEQYF. CDR3 bases: TGTGCCAGCAGTCAAAGGGGGTACAGTGGGGCCTACGAGCAGTACTTC.

V and J are TRBV30 and TRBJ2-7; 9 bases are shared with TRBD1. CDR1 and CDR2 (germline): GTSNPN, SVGIG (reference sequence). Trimming took 5 bases from V and 7 from J; bases not matched to a gene: 9. The length of the CDR3 is 13 residues. CDR3 in amino acids: CAWVEQGAGEQYF. CDR3 nucleotide sequence: TGTGCCTGGGTAGAACAGGGGGCCGGTGAGCAGTACTTC.

The V gene is TRBV7-2, the J gene TRBJ1-4; the D gene is possibly TRBD1 (6 bases). The V end lost 1 base, the J end lost 8 bases, and 11 bases lay between the germline ends. This CDR3 comprises 14 residues. Germline CDR1 and CDR2: SGHTA and FQGNSA. The CDR3 DNA follows: TGTGCCAGCAGCTTAGGCAGGGGACGGGAAAAACTGTTTTTT. Translation: CASSLGRGREKLFF. The full variable domain, in which reference TRBV7-2 and TRBJ1-4 provide the parts outside the CDR3, is GAGVSQSPSNKVTEKGKDVELRCDPISGHTALYWYRQSLGQGLEFLIYFQGNSAPDKSGLPSDRFSAERTGGSVSTLTIQRTQQEDSAVYLCASSLGRGREKLFFGSGTQLSVL.

The DNA for the CDR3 is TGTGCCAGCTCACCCCTCGGGAGGGGGCAGTACGAGCAGTACTTC. This translates into CASSPLGRGQYEQYF. The V and J genes are TRBV18 and TRBJ2-7, with D maybe TRBD2 (8 bases). The CDR3 has 15 residues. Germline V gene sequence: CDR1 KGHSH, CDR2 LQKENI. The V gene lost 3 bases and the J gene lost 4 bases, with 16 bases spanning the gap.

The chain links TRBV2 to TRBJ2-5; 11 bases align to TRBD2. The CDR3 sequence is 15 residues long. The V gene end was trimmed by 6 bases and the J gene end by 2 bases; junction bases not matched to a gene: 5. The V gene's germline CDR1 is SNHLY and CDR2 FYNNEI. The CDR3 loop is CASRVGLAEQETQYF. The CDR3 DNA reads TGTGCCAGCAGGGTGGGACTAGCGGAACAAGAGACCCAGTACTTC.

This clone came up a few times. The chain links TRBV6-5 to TRBJ1-5, with D perhaps matching TRBD1 (6 bases). V was pared by 2 bases and J by 2 bases, with 10 bases between. This CDR3 region has 15 residues. Germline V gene sequence: CDR1 MNHEY, CDR2 SVGAGI. The CDR3 bases are TGTGCCAGCAGTTACGGGGGCAGGGGCAATCAGCCCCAGCATTTT. This translates into CASSYGGRGNQPQHF.

This clone showed up just a few times. The chain recombines TRBV5-6 with TRBJ2-7; 7 bases align to TRBD1. CDR1 is SGHDT and CDR2 is YYEEEE in the germline V gene. The junction had 6 bases not matched to a gene; V was cut back by 4 bases and J by 2 bases. This CDR3 comprises 14 residues. The CDR3 DNA sequence: TGTGCCAGCAGCCAGGACAGGCTCGCCTACGAGCAGTACTTC. Translated, it gives CASSQDRLAYEQYF.

The V call is TRBV4-2, the J call TRBJ2-5; 9 bases fit TRBD2. Germline V gene data show CDR1 as LGHNA and CDR2 as YNFKEQ. CDR3 size: 15 residues. V lost 1 base to trimming and J lost 4 bases; unmatched junction nucleotides: 4. The CDR3: CASSQGSSGRETQYF. The CDR3 DNA is TGTGCCAGCAGCCAAGGCAGTAGCGGGAGAGAGACCCAGTACTTC.